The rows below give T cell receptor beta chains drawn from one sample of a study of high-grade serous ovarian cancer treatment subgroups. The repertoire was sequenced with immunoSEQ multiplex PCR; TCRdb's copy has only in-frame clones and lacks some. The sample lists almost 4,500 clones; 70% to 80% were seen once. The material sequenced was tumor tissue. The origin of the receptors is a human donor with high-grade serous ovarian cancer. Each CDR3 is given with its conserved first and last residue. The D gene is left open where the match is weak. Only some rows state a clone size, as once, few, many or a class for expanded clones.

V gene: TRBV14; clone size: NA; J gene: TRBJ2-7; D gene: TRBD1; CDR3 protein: CASSPDSGTGVYEQYF; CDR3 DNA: TGTGCCAGCAGCCCTGATAGCGGGACAGGGGTTTACGAGCAGTACTTC
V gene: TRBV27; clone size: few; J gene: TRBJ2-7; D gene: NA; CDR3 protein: CASSLRQGYEQYF; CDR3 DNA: TGTGCCAGCAGTTTACGCCAGGGCTACGAGCAGTACTTC
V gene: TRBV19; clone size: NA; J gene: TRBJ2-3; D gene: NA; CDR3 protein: CASSPRALPTDTQYF; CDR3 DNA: TGTGCCAGTAGTCCCCGGGCCCTCCCCACAGATACGCAGTATTTT
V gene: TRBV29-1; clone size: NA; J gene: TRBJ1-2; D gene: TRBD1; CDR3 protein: CSVGTGDGYTF; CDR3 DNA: TGCAGCGTTGGGACAGGGGATGGCTACACCTTC
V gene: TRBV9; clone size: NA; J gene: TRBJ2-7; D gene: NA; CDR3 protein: CASSVGTDSLEQYF; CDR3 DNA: TGTGCCAGCAGCGTAGGGACCGACTCGCTCGAGCAGTACTTC
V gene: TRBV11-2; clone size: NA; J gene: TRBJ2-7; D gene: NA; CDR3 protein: CASSVTRVTEQYF; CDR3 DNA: TGTGCCAGCAGCGTTACCCGAGTTACCGAGCAGTACTTC
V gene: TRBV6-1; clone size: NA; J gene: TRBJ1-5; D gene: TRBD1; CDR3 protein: CASSESLTGGIQPQHF; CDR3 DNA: TGTGCCAGCAGTGAAAGTTTGACAGGGGGTATCCAGCCCCAGCATTTT
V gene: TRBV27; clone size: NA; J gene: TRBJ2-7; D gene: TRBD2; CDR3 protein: CASRLSSGDYEQYF; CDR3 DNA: TGTGCCAGCAGGTTATCTAGCGGCGACTACGAGCAGTACTTC
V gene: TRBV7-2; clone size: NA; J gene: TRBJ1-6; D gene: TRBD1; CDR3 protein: CASSLAQGRGLPLHF; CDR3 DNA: TGTGCCAGCAGCTTAGCGCAGGGCAGGGGGTTACCCCTCCACTTT
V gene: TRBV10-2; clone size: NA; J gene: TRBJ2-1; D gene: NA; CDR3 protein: CASSEGNNEQFF; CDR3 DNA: TGCGCCAGCAGTGAGGGGAACAATGAGCAGTTCTTC
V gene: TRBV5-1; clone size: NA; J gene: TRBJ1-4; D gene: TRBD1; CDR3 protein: CASSPTGGTNEKLFF; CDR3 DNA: TGCGCCAGCAGTCCCACAGGGGGCACTAATGAAAAACTGTTTTTT
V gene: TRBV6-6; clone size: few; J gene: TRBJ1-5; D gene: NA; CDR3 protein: CASAQVNQPQHF; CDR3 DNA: TGTGCCAGCGCCCAGGTTAATCAGCCCCAGCATTTT
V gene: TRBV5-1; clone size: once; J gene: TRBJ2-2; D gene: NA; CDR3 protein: CASSLGQFNTGELFF; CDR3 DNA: TGCGCCAGCAGCTTGGGACAGTTCAACACCGGGGAGCTGTTTTTT
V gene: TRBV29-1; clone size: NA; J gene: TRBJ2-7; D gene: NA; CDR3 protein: CSVAGTHYEQYF; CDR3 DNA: TGCAGCGTGGCCGGGACCCACTACGAGCAGTACTTC
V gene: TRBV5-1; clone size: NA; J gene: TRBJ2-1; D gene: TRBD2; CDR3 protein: CASSLLASGILYNEQFF; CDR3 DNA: TGCGCCAGCAGCTTGCTGGCTAGCGGTATACTCTACAATGAGCAGTTCTTC
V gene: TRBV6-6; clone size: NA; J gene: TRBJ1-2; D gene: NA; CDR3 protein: CASTFGGIYGYTF; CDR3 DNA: TGTGCCAGCACCTTTGGCGGAATCTATGGCTACACCTTC
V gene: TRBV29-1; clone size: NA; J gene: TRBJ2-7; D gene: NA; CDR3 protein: CREAGEQYF; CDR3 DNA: TGCAGAGAGGCGGGCGAGCAGTACTTC
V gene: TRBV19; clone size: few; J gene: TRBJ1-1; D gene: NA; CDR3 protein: CASSTWGSSEAFF; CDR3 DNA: TGTGCCAGTAGTACATGGGGGTCTTCCGAAGCTTTCTTT
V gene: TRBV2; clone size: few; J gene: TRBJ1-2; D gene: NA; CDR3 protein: CASSVGGYGYTF; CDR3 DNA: TGTGCCAGCAGTGTAGGGGGGTATGGCTACACCTTC
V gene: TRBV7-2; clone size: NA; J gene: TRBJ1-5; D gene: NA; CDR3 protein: CASSLGPGSNQPQHF; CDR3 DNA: TGTGCCAGCAGCTTAGGGCCAGGGAGCAATCAGCCCCAGCATTTT
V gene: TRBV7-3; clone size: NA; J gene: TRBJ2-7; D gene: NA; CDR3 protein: CASSPPSPEQYF; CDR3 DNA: TGTGCCAGCAGCCCCCCGTCCCCCGAGCAGTACTTC
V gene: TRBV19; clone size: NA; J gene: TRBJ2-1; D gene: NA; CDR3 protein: CATGEPYNEQFF; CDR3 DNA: TGTGCTACCGGGGAACCTTACAATGAGCAGTTCTTC
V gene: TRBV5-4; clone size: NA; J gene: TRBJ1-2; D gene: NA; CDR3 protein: CASSLTQGGYGYTF; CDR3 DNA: TGTGCCAGCAGCTTGACGCAGGGTGGCTATGGCTACACCTTC
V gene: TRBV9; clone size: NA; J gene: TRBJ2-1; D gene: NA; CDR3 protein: CASSVALGAVKDEQFF; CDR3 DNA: TGTGCCAGCAGCGTAGCTCTGGGGGCCGTCAAAGATGAGCAGTTCTTC
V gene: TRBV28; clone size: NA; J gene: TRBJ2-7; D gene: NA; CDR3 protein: CASSFSSREQYF; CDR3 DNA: TGTGCCAGCAGTTTTTCCTCGCGGGAGCAGTACTTC
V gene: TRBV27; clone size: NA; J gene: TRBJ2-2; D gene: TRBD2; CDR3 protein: CASSSGLAGGPSGELFF; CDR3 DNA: TGTGCCAGCAGTTCGGGACTAGCGGGAGGGCCATCCGGGGAGCTGTTTTTT
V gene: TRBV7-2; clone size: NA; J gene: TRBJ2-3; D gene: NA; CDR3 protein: CASSLAISSTDTQYF; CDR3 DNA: TGTGCCAGCAGCTTGGCCATCTCGAGCACAGATACGCAGTATTTT
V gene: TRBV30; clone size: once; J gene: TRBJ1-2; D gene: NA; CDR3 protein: CAWRDRDPRRYGYTF; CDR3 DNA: TGTGCCTGGAGGGATCGGGACCCTCGTCGGTATGGCTACACCTTC
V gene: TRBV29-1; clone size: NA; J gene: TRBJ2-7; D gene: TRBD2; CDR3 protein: CSARTSGSSYEQYF; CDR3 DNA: TGCAGCGCCAGAACTAGCGGAAGCTCCTACGAGCAGTACTTC
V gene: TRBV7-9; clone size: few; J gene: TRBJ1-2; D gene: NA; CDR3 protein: CASSGGGRRVNYGYTF; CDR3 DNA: TGTGCCAGCAGCGGGGGCGGGCGCAGGGTGAACTATGGCTACACCTTC
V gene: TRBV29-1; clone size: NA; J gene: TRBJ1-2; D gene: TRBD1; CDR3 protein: CSVVLADRGHYGYTF; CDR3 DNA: TGCAGCGTTGTTTTGGCGGACAGGGGACACTATGGCTACACCTTC
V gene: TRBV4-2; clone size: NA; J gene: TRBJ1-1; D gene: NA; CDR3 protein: CASSQVGGRTEAFF; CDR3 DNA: TGTGCCAGCAGCCAAGTTGGAGGGCGAACTGAAGCTTTCTTT
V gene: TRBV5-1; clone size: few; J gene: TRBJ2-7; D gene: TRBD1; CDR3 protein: CASSLDGTGPYEQYF; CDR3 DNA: TGCGCCAGCAGCTTGGACGGGACAGGGCCCTACGAGCAGTACTTC
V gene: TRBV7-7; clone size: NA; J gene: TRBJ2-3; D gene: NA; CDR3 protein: CASSLGFWDTQYF; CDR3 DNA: TGTGCCAGCAGCTTAGGATTTTGGGACACGCAGTATTTT
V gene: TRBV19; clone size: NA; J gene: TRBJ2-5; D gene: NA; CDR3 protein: CASSVWGETQYF; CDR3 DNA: TGTGCCAGTAGTGTCTGGGGGGAGACCCAGTACTTC
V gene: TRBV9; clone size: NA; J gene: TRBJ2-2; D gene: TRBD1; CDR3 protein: CASSAETGGTGELFF; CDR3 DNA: TGTGCCAGCAGCGCGGAGACAGGGGGCACCGGGGAGCTGTTTTTT
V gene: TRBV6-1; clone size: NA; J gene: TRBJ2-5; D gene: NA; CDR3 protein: CASSDWDLGTQYF; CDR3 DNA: TGTGCCAGCAGTGACTGGGATCTGGGGACCCAGTACTTC
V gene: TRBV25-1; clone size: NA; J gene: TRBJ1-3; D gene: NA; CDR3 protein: CASSESRPGSGNTIYF; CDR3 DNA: TGTGCCAGCAGTGAATCTCGACCCGGCTCTGGAAACACCATATATTTT
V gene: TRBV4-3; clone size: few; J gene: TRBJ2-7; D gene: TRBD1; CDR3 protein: CASSPDRRSSYEQYF; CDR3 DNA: TGCGCCAGCAGCCCGGACAGGCGAAGCTCCTACGAGCAGTACTTC
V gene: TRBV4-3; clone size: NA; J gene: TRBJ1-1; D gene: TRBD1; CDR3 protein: CASTLATGVGTEAFF; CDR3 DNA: TGCGCCAGCACTCTAGCGACAGGGGTAGGGACTGAAGCTTTCTTT
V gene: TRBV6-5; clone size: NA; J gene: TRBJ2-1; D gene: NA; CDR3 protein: CASGPWPRNEQFF; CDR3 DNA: TGTGCCAGCGGACCATGGCCGAGGAATGAGCAGTTCTTC
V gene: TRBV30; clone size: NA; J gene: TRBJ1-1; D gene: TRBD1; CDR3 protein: CACKDRERSDTEAFF; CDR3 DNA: TGTGCCTGTAAGGACAGGGAAAGGAGTGACACTGAAGCTTTCTTT
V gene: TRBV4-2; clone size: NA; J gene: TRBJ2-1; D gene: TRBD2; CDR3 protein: CASSLHSRDYNNEQFF; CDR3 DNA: TGTGCCAGCAGCCTCCACTCGCGGGACTACAACAATGAGCAGTTCTTC